This TCR beta chain appears in the sequencing data of a study of graft-versus-host responses after intestinal transplantation (dated by TCRdb to about 2021). Background for the entire study: Recipients received multivisceral, liver-intestinal, or isolated intestinal transplants. Of the approximately 24 intestinal transplant recipients enrolled in the cohort, one of whom was a retransplant, a few patients without pretransplant specimens were excluded. All recipients received anti-thymocyte globulin induction followed by maintenance tacrolimus and steroids for approximately 3 years. Rather than being sequenced by the commercial service, samples from a few later patients were sequenced in-house on an Illumina MiSeq and processed with MiXCR. After intestinal transplantation, graft-versus-host and host-versus-graft alloreactive T cell clones were followed in the graft, circulation and bone marrow using bulk TCR-beta CDR3 sequencing. To identify alloreactive clones, pre-transplant mixed lymphocyte reaction products were sequenced and then compared with unstimulated pre-transplant donor and recipient T cells. A peak of at least 4% donor T cells among recipient peripheral blood mononuclear cells was the definition used for donor T cell macrochimerism.

Library preparation employed the immunoSEQ multiplex PCR assay. For most patients, genomic DNA was subjected to high-throughput TCR-beta CDR3 sequencing by Adaptive Biotechnologies. Per the source publication's procedure: TCR sequencing data for more than 15 patients were retrieved from Adaptive's ImmunoSEQ software; three other patients were processed with MiXCR and VDJtools. CDR3 nucleotide sequences shared by donor and recipient were removed because the origin of these sequences could not be assigned. To count as alloreactive, a clone needed at least 2-fold expansion over unstimulated cells and a minimum CFSE-low frequency of 0.002% (template counts) or 0.001% (read counts). Clones detected in sequenced pre-transplant spleen, lymph node, or MLR CFSE-low populations of the donor or recipient were defined as mappable. Cumulative frequency of alloreactive clones was calculated as a percentage of all sequences weighted by copy number. This is the immuneACCESS table as TCRdb keeps it, with only in-frame sequences that have V and J called. A part of the clones is gone; compared with another copy, unresolved V genes explain less than half, and the rest is unexplained. The V and J calls and the clone size are those of that table, but D and trimming were determined from the DNA. The sample records 20,000 to 25,000 clones, 80% to 90% of which are singletons. The ten biggest clones cover less than 6.5% of the sample.

In the first month after transplant, blood samples were collected up to 4 times, and after that at least monthly when available. This clone was counted a single time. This clone's antigen is unknown. Nothing much larger sits one base from this clone, and base qualities are not available. What the study reported, not specific to this receptor: Conclusions were limited by the relatively low number and heterogeneity of intestinal transplant patients. High GvH to HvG T cell clonal ratios were observed in the allografts of patients with donor T cell macrochimerism. Peak levels of circulating GvH clones were associated with declines in HvG clones early after transplant. GvH clones turned up in recipient bone marrow, with some appearing earlier in ileal mucosa or blood, a pattern consistent with an intestinal mucosal origin.

Based on the germline V gene, the CDR1 and CDR2 sequences are KGHSH and LQKENI. The CDR3 runs 14 residues from the cysteine to the phenylalanine. Left in the record is the CDR3 DNA by itself, 42 bases read in frame from the first base. V is trimmed back by 3 bases and J by 8 bases, and the junction contains 4 bases that no gene match accounts for. The TCR comes from a human patient who received an intestinal transplant, so some T cells may come from the graft donor. This chain joins TRBV18 to TRBJ1-6; 7 bases in the junction line up with TRBD1. The sequenced sample was PBMCs, obtained roughly 64 days after intestinal transplantation. The CDR3 protein: CASSPPGQYSPLHF. The base sequence is TGTGCCAGCTCACCCCCGGGACAGTATTCACCCCTCCACTTT.